The 3 T cell receptor beta chains reported below all come from one sample, sequenced in a study of blood T cell repertoires in COVID-19. The table came from immunoSEQ multiplex PCR; TCRdb's copy has only in-frame clones and leaves some out. Counted here are about 220,000 clones, 80% occurring once; the ten biggest clones make up 5.5% to 8.5%. Sequenced input: peripheral blood. The receptors come from a woman between 65 and 79 years old with acute or convalescent COVID-19.

This clone was detected once. The chain has TRBV5-1 and TRBJ1-1; D is possibly TRBD1 (6 bases). The germline V gene encodes CDR1 SGHRS and CDR2 YFSETQ. The CDR3 is 14 residues long. With 4 bases removed from V and 3 bases from J, the gap between germline ends came to 13 bases. CDR3 region: CASSARDRYTEAFF. CDR3 in DNA: TGCGCCAGCAGCGCCCGAGACAGGTACACTGAAGCTTTCTTT.

The chain uses TRBV3-1 (or the pseudogene TRBV3-2) and TRBJ1-1; no clear D gene. Germline V CDR1 and CDR2: LGHDT, YNNKEL (reference sequence). The ends were cut back, 3 bases at V and 1 base at J, with 6 bases in the middle. The CDR3 totals 13 residues. The CDR3 DNA reads TGTGCCAGCAGCCACGGGAAGAACACTGAAGCTTTCTTT. Its translation: CASSHGKNTEAFF.

This chain joins TRBV30 and TRBJ2-2; no clear D gene. The germline CDR1 and CDR2 sequences are GTSNPN and SVGIG (reference sequence). The V end lost 0 bases, the J end lost 9 bases, and 5 bases lay between the germline ends. CDR3 length equals 11 residues. The CDR3 DNA is TGTGCCTGGAGTGTATCCAGGGAGCTGTTTTTT. Translation: CAWSVSRELFF.